Included here is one TCR beta chain sequence, with context. Its target is unknown. This entry belongs to a study of identical twins. Study outcomes and limitations: Cord blood beta clonotypes present at high abundance carried fewer insertions; no such pattern appeared in memory repertoires.

This CDR3 region has 12 residues. Germline V lookup: CDR1 KGHSH, CDR2 LQKENI. Between the trimmed V and J ends, which lost 6 bases and 5 bases, there was a span of 11 bases. TCRdb analysed the 5' RACE reads with MiXCR anew, one entry per CDR3 protein. This table has nearly 200,000 distinct CDR3 sequences, 15% to 20% appearing once. These data also formed part of another study, on T cells expressing NK-cell markers.

The sample was CD8+ T cells sorted from blood. The TCR originated in a woman between 18 and 29 years old in good health. J is TRBJ2-7 and V is TRBV18, with a possible D match to TRBD2 (5 bases). In DNA, the CDR3 is TGTGCCAGCTCGGGCGTGAGGGACGAGCAGTACTTC. Translation: CASSGVRDEQYF.